This TCR beta chain derives from a study of identical twins. This clonotype was seen ten or more times. Germline V gene lookup returns CDR1 SGHTA and CDR2 FQGNSA. V lost 1 base and J 3 bases, leaving 6 bases between the germline ends. The CDR3 has 13 residues. TCRdb re-called the 5' RACE reads through MiXCR, storing one row per CDR3 protein. The sample yields some 500,000 distinct CDR3 sequences, 22% seen once. These data were also filed under a second study, of T cells expressing NK-cell markers.

The specimen sequenced was CD4+ T cells sorted from blood. V usage is TRBV7-2 and J usage is TRBJ2-5; D uncertain. The TCR originated in a woman aged 18-35 years in good health. CDR3 sequence: CASSLEAEETQYF. The CDR3 nucleotides read TGTGCCAGCAGCTTAGAGGCAGAAGAGACCCAGTACTTC.